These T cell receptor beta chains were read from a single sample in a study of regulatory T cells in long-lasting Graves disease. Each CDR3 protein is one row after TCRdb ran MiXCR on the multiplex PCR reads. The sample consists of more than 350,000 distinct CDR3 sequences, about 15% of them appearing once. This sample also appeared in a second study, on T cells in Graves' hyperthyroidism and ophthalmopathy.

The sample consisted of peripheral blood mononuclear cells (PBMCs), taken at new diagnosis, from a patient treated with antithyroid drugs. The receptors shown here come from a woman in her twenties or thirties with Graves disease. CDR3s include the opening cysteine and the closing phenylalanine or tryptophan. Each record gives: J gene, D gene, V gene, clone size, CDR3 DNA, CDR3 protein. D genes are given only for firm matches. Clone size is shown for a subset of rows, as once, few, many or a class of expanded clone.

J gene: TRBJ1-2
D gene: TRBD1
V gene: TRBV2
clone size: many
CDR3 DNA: TGTGCCAGCACCCGAAACAGGGGAGATGGCTACACCTTC
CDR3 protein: CASTRNRGDGYTF

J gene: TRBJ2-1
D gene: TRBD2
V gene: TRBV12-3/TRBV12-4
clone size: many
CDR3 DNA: TGTGCCAGCAGTTCTAGCGGAGATGAGCAGTTCTTC
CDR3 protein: CASSSSGDEQFF

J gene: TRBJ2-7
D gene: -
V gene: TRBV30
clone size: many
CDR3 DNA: TGTGCCTGGACAGGACATAATCCTGGGGAGCAGTACTTC
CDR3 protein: CAWTGHNPGEQYF

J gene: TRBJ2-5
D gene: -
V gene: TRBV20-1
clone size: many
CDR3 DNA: TGCAGTGCTAGGATCCAGCAAGAGACCCAGTACTTC
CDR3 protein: CSARIQQETQYF

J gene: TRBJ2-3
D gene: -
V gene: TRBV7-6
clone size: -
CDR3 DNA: TGTGCCAGCAGCCAGGCGGGGTGGAGCACAGATACGCAGTATTTT
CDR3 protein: CASSQAGWSTDTQYF

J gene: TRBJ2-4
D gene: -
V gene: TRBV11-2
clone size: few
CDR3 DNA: TGTGCCAGCAGCTTACATGGCGGAAACATTCAGTACTTC
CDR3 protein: CASSLHGGNIQYF

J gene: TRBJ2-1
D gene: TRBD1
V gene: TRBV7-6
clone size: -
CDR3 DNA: TGTGCCAGCAGCTCACCGGGACAGCCTACCTACAATGAGCAGTTCTTC
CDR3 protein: CASSSPGQPTYNEQFF

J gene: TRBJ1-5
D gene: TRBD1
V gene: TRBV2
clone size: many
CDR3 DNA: TGTGCCAGCATGAACAGGGGCAACAATCAGCCCCAGCATTTT
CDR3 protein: CASMNRGNNQPQHF

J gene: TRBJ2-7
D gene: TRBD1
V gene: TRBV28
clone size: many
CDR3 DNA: TGTGCCAGCAGTGCGGGACAGGGGGGTACCTACGAGCAGTACTTC
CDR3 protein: CASSAGQGGTYEQYF

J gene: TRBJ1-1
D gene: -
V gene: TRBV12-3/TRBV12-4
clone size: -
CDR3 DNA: TGTGCCAGCAGTACAGACGACAGATTGAACACTGAAGCTTTCTTT
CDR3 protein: CASSTDDRLNTEAFF

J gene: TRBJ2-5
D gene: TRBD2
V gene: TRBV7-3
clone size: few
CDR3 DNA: TGTGCCAGCAGCTTAAGCGGGAGTGAAGAGACCCAGTACTTC
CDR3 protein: CASSLSGSEETQYF

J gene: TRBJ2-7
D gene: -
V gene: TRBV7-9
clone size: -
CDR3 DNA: TGTGCCAGCAGCGTACTAGGCTACGAGCAGTACTTC
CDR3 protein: CASSVLGYEQYF

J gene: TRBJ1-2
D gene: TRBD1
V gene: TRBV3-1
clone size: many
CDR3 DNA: TGTGCCAGCAGCCAAGATGGGACAGCCGGCTACACCTTC
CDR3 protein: CASSQDGTAGYTF

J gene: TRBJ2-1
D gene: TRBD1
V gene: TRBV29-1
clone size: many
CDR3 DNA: TGCAGCGCGGGACAGGGGATGAATGGGGATGAGCAGTTCTTC
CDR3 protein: CSAGQGMNGDEQFF

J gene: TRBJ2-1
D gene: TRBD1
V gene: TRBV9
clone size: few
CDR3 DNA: TGTGCCAGCAGCGTAGAGGGACAGGGGGCATACAATGAGCAGTTCTTC
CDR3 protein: CASSVEGQGAYNEQFF

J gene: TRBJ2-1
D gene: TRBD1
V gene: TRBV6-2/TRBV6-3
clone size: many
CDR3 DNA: TGTGCCAGCATGCCTGGGACAGGGAAAAACAATGAGCAGTTCTTC
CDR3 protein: CASMPGTGKNNEQFF

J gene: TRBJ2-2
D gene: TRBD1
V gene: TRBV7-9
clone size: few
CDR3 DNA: TGTGCCAGCAGCTTCGGACAGGGGCCCGGGGAGCTGTTTTTT
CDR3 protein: CASSFGQGPGELFF

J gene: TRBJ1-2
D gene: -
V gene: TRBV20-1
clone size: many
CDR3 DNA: TGCAGTGCTAGAGATCCCAGGTTCGGTGGCTACACCTTC
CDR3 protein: CSARDPRFGGYTF

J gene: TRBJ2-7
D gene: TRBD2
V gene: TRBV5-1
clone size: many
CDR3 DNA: TGCGCCAGCAGCCCGTCGACTAGCGGGAGCCCCTACGAGCAGTACTTC
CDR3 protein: CASSPSTSGSPYEQYF

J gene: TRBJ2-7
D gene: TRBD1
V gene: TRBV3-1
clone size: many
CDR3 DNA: TGTGCCAGCAGCGCGGGACAGGGGACGTACGAGCAGTACTTC
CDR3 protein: CASSAGQGTYEQYF

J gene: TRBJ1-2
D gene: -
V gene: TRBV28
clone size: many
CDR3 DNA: TGTGCCAGCAGTTTATTGGGGCAGGCCTATGGCTACACCTTC
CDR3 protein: CASSLLGQAYGYTF

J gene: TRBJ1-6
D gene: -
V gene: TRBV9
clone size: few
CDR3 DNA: TGTGCCAGCAGCGTAGGAACCCCAGGGGTTTCACCCCTCCACTTT
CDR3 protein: CASSVGTPGVSPLHF

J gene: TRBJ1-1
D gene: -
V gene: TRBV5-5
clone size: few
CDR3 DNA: TGTGCCAGCAGACTCACAGGTCGGCCTGAAGCTTTCTTT
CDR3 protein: CASRLTGRPEAFF

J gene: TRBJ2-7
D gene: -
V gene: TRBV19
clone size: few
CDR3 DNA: TGTGCCAGTAGTATAGTCCCGGGCGAGCAGTACTTC
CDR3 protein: CASSIVPGEQYF

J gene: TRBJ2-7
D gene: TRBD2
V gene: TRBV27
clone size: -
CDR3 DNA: TGTGCCAGCAGAGTGATCGGACTAGCGGGAACCTACGAGCAGTACTTC
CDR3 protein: CASRVIGLAGTYEQYF

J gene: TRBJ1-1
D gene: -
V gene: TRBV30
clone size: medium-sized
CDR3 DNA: TGTGCCTGGACCAGACAGGCGCGCCCTGAAGCTTTCTTT
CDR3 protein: CAWTRQARPEAFF

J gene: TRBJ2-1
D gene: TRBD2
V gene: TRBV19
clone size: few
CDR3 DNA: TGTGCCAGCGCCGGACTAGCGGGAAGGTCTGGTTGGTCCTACAATGAGCAGTTCTTC
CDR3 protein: CASAGLAGRSGWSYNEQFF

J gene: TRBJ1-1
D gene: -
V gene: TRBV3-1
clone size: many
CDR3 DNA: TGTGCCAGCAGCCAAAACCTGGGGGGGAACACTGAAGCTTTCTTT
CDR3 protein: CASSQNLGGNTEAFF

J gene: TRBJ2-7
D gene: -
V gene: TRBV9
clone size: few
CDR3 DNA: TGTGCCAGCAGCGTAGCGGCAGGGGAGTTTGGGTACGAGCAGTACTTC
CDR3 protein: CASSVAAGEFGYEQYF

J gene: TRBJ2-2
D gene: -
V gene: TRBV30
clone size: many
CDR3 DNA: TGTGCCTGGAGAAGTCCGCGGGGGAACACCGGGGAGCTGTTTTTT
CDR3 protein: CAWRSPRGNTGELFF

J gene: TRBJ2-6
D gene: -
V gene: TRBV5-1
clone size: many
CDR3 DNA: TGCGCCAGCGCGCCGGGCCAAATCTCTGGGGCCAACGTCCTGACTTTC
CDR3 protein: CASAPGQISGANVLTF

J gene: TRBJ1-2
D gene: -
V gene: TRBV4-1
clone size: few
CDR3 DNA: TGCGCCAGCAGCCAACATCATGAGGGAGCTAACTATGGCTACACCTTC
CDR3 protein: CASSQHHEGANYGYTF

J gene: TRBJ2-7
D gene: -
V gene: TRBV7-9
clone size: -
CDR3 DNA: TGTGCCAGCAGCTTGATTAGGGACGAGCAGTACTTC
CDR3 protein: CASSLIRDEQYF

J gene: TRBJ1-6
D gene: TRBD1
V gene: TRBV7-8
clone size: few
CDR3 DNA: TGTGCCAGCAGCTTAGACGGGACAGGTGGCTCACCCCTCCACTTT
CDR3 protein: CASSLDGTGGSPLHF

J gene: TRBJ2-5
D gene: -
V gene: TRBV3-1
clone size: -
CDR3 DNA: TGTGCCAGCAGCCAATACAGGGAGGGACAAGAGACCCAGTACTTC
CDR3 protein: CASSQYREGQETQYF

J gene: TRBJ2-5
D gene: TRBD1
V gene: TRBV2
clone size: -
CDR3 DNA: TGTGCCAGCAGGGGAATCGGGACAGGGGGAAAAGAGACCCAGTACTTC
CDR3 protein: CASRGIGTGGKETQYF